A single sample is the source of the 31 T cell receptor beta chains below, sequenced in a study of spatial heterogeneity in lung cancer. The time point is: sample taken at primary tumor resection. The authors sequenced whole RNA from tumor, nontumor lung or frozen PBMC without sorting. TCRdb redid the calling of the 5' RACE reads with MiXCR, one entry per CDR3 protein. This sample carries just over 25,000 distinct CDR3 sequences, roughly 12% of them seen once, and the ten largest clones take about a quarter. Source: PBMCs, taken at surgery. All receptors derive from a female donor with early-stage non-small cell lung cancer.

The rearrangement joins TRBV30 to TRBJ2-1; the D is unclear. CDR1 GTSNPN and CDR2 SVGIG come from the germline V gene (reference sequence). This CDR3 has 11 amino acids. V lost 5 bases to trimming and J lost 7 bases, with 9 bases between them. The DNA for the CDR3 is TGTGCCTGGGGGTGGTCGAATGAGCAGTTCTTC. It codes for CAWGWSNEQFF.

This clonotype was recorded many times. The V and J genes are TRBV7-2 and TRBJ1-4; TRBD1 is a possible D gene (5 bases). Per germline, CDR1 SGHTA and CDR2 FQGNSA. The CDR3 is 12 amino acids. The V and J ends lost 3 bases and 6 bases respectively, with 5 bases between them. CDR3 sequence (DNA): TGTGCCAGCAGCTTGGGGGATGAAAAACTGTTTTTT. This translates into CASSLGDEKLFF.

This clonotype was picked up many times. The chain uses TRBV20-1 and TRBJ2-5; 9 bases map to TRBD1. This CDR3 has 15 amino acids. V was clipped by 0 bases and J by 4 bases; unmatched bases: 6. The V gene's germline CDR1 is DFQATT and CDR2 SNEGSKA (reference sequence). CDR3 DNA: TGCAGTGCTAGAGACTTGACAGGGGGAATAGAGACCCAGTACTTC. It is translated as CSARDLTGGIETQYF.

This clonotype was counted a few times. The rearrangement joins TRBV7-2 to TRBJ1-5; 7 bases line up with TRBD1. J lost 0 bases, V lost 5 bases, and 7 bases had no gene match. There are 16 residues in the CDR3. Germline V gene sequence: CDR1 SGHTA, CDR2 FQGNSA. The CDR3 nucleotides read TGTGCCAGCAGCACCCTTGGGACAGTTAGCAATCAGCCCCAGCATTTT. This codes for CASSTLGTVSNQPQHF.

Many counts were recorded for this clonotype. The chain has TRBV4-2 and TRBJ2-1; unclear D gene. Germline assignment: CDR1 LGHNA and CDR2 YNFKEQ. This CDR3 region has 14 residues. The V gene lost 2 bases and the J gene lost 2 bases, with 7 bases spanning the gap. The CDR3 loop reads CASSQTVAYNEQFF. In DNA form, the CDR3 reads TGTGCCAGCAGCCAAACGGTAGCCTACAATGAGCAGTTCTTC.

This clonotype was seen repeatedly, ten times or more. The J gene is TRBJ2-2, the V gene TRBV3-1; 9 nucleotides agree with TRBD1. CDR1 and CDR2 from the germline V gene are LGHDT and YNNKEL (reference sequence). The CDR3 has 20 amino acids. With V trimmed by 0 bases and J by 3 bases, 14 bases remained unmatched. DNA of the CDR3: TGTGCCAGCAGCCAAGACTGGGACAGGGTATCCCCAGCCTACACCGGGGAGCTGTTTTTT. Encoded protein: CASSQDWDRVSPAYTGELFF.

This clonotype showed up just a few times. V gene TRBV3-1 combines with J gene TRBJ1-2; TRBD1 matches 8 bases. The length of the CDR3 is 15 residues. Germline CDR1 and CDR2: LGHDT and YNNKEL (reference sequence). After removal of 2 bases from V and 7 bases from J, the junction contained 9 bases not matched to a gene. In nucleotides, the CDR3 is TGTGCCAGCAGCCAAATATCAGGGGGCGCAAGTGGCTACACCTTC. This sequence encodes CASSQISGGASGYTF.

This clonotype appeared a few times. The V gene is TRBV7-9, the J gene TRBJ1-2; 8 nucleotides align to TRBD1. The CDR3 has 15 residues. Trimming took 4 bases from V and 3 from J; bases not matched to a gene: 7. CDR1 and CDR2 (germline): SEHNR, FQNEAQ (reference sequence). The CDR3 DNA reads as TGTGCCAGCAGCTCTCCAGGGGGCGCTTACTATGGCTACACCTTC. Protein: CASSSPGGAYYGYTF.

This clonotype was seen repeatedly, ten times or more. J is TRBJ2-5 and V is TRBV2; D call uncertain. Trimming took 7 bases from V and 7 from J, leaving 16 bases between them. Germline V CDR1 and CDR2: SNHLY, FYNNEI. This CDR3 spans 13 amino acids. CDR3 in amino acids: CASKPSHLGTQYF. CDR3 DNA sequence: TGTGCCAGCAAGCCCTCCCATTTGGGGACCCAGTACTTC.

This clonotype showed up many times. The chain carries TRBV2 and TRBJ2-5, with D maybe TRBD2 (5 bases). V lost 5 bases and J 0 bases, leaving 16 bases between the germline ends. The CDR3 contains 16 residues. Germline CDR1 reads SNHLY; CDR2 reads FYNNEI. The CDR3 loop reads CASSWAPDSYQETQYF. The CDR3 DNA follows: TGTGCCAGCAGTTGGGCCCCGGACTCGTACCAAGAGACCCAGTACTTC.

This clonotype was counted ten times or more. The chain combines TRBV12-3 or TRBV12-4 with TRBJ2-6; tentatively, D is TRBD1 (6 bases). Trimming left V 3 bases short and J 4 bases short, with 10 bases between. CDR3 length: 15 amino acids. The CDR3 is CASSLTGYGANVLTF. Written as DNA, the CDR3 is TGTGCCAGCAGTTTGACAGGCTACGGGGCCAACGTCCTGACTTTC.

Points on this clonotype: Just one base apart from a much larger clone, this may be a read error. The limits of the CDR3 on the DNA are not certain, so only TCRdb's listed CDR3 is given. The V gene is TRBV29-1, the J gene TRBJ1-2; no check of the table's D call, TRBD1, against the DNA was made. The CDR3 spans 13 residues, counting both ends. CDR1 and CDR2 from the germline V gene are SQVTM and ANQGSEA. CDR3 sequence reads: CSVGGGANYGYAF.

The chain couples TRBV19 to TRBJ2-3; D may be TRBD1 (5 bases). The CDR3 sequence is 14 residues long. The V end was cut by 7 bases, the J end by 3 bases, with 14 bases between. Looked up from germline, CDR1 is LNHDA and CDR2 is SQIVND (reference sequence). The CDR3 nucleotides are TGTGCCAGTAAGAAAAAGAAGGGGACAGATACGCAGTATTTT. Amino acids: CASKKKKGTDTQYF.

This chain joins TRBV20-1 and TRBJ2-6; 14 bases match TRBD2. The germline gives CDR1 DFQATT, CDR2 SNEGSKA (reference sequence). The CDR3 extends over 18 amino acids. V trimming: 0 bases; J trimming: 1 base; junction bases outside the gene matches: 2. This CDR3 reads CSARERLAGGSGANVLTF. Here the CDR3 DNA reads TGCAGTGCTAGAGAGCGACTAGCGGGAGGGTCTGGGGCCAACGTCCTGACTTTC.

This clonotype was detected many times. CDR3 in amino acids: CASQVLAGSPYEQYF. CDR3 DNA sequence: TGTGCCAGCCAAGTACTAGCGGGATCCCCCTACGAGCAGTACTTC. The V and J genes are TRBV28 and TRBJ2-7, with 10 bases lining up with TRBD2. J was trimmed by 2 bases and V by 8 bases; bases with no gene match: 9. The CDR3 runs to 15 residues. The germline CDR1 and CDR2 sequences are MDHEN and SYDVKM.

This clonotype was counted at least ten times. The chain is built from TRBV10-3 and TRBJ1-1; D is possibly TRBD1 (5 bases). Germline lookup yields CDR1 ENHRY and CDR2 SYGVKD. V was cut by 4 bases and J by 1 base, with 13 bases left in between. The CDR3 contains 15 residues. The CDR3 nucleotides are TGTGCCATCAGTGGACCGGGACCGGCGAACACTGAAGCTTTCTTT. The encoded protein is CAISGPGPANTEAFF.

This clonotype was seen many times. This chain joins TRBV7-3 and TRBJ2-2; D remains ambiguous. The V and J ends lost 1 base and 2 bases respectively, with 11 bases between them. This CDR3 spans 16 amino acids. Germline V gene data show CDR1 as SGHTA and CDR2 as FQGTGA. The DNA for the CDR3 is TGTGCCAGCAGCTTAAATGGGCCCAAAAACACCGGGGAGCTGTTTTTT. This gives the protein CASSLNGPKNTGELFF.

This clonotype was picked up many times. The genes are TRBV7-9 and TRBJ2-3; D not certain. The germline V and J ends were trimmed by 5 bases and 3 bases, with 9 bases remaining between them. The CDR3 runs 13 residues. Germline lookup yields CDR1 SEHNR and CDR2 FQNEAQ (reference sequence). The CDR3 DNA reads as TGTGCCAGCAGCGGCGGCCTTACAGATACGCAGTATTTT. As protein: CASSGGLTDTQYF.

This clonotype was counted ten times or more. J is TRBJ2-2 and V is TRBV6-1; 8 positions match TRBD1. The CDR3 has 14 amino acids. V trimming: 2 bases; J trimming: 7 bases; junction bases outside the gene matches: 3. The germline V gene has CDR1 MNHNS and CDR2 SASEGT. As DNA, the CDR3 is TGTGCCAGCAGTGAACAGGGGGCAAACGGGGAGCTGTTTTTT. This translates into CASSEQGANGELFF.

This clonotype was counted many times. The V gene is TRBV6-5, the J gene TRBJ2-5; D call uncertain. The CDR3 loop spans 13 amino acids. Per germline, CDR1 MNHEY and CDR2 SVGAGI. The V gene lost 3 bases and the J gene lost 4 bases, with 9 bases spanning the gap. The CDR3, as DNA: TGTGCCAGCAGTTATTTGGGGTCAGAGACCCAGTACTTC. It yields the protein CASSYLGSETQYF.

There are many counts of this clonotype. The chain recombines TRBV2 with TRBJ2-7; 11 nucleotides align to TRBD2. Germline values: CDR1 SNHLY, CDR2 FYNNEI. With 2 bases clipped from V and 3 bases from J, the junction kept 9 bases outside the gene matches. There are 17 residues in the CDR3. Written as DNA, the CDR3 is TGTGCCAGCAGTGAACGCCGTAGCGGGGGGGGAATCTACGAGCAGTACGTC. Translating gives CASSERRSGGGIYEQYV.

This clonotype has a count of ten or more. The chain uses TRBV6-1 and TRBJ1-2; D unresolved. The V end lost 3 bases, the J end lost 5 bases, and 16 bases lay between the germline ends. Germline lookup yields CDR1 MNHNS and CDR2 SASEGT. The length of the CDR3 is 15 residues. The CDR3 loop is CASSDLEGVMYGYTF. Here the CDR3 DNA reads TGTGCCAGCAGTGATTTGGAGGGAGTTATGTATGGCTACACCTTC.

Ten or more counts support this clonotype. The rearrangement joins TRBV6-5 to TRBJ1-2; the match to TRBD1 covers 7 bases. The junction had 8 bases not matched to a gene; V was cut back by 6 bases and J by 7 bases. The germline V gene encodes CDR1 MNHEY and CDR2 SVGAGI. The CDR3 extends over 13 amino acids. The CDR3 DNA sequence: TGTGCCAGCAGCCGAACAGGGGAGGCTGGCTACACCTTC. Translated, it gives CASSRTGEAGYTF.

This clonotype was detected many times. J is TRBJ2-6 and V is TRBV27, with 8 positions matching TRBD1. V lost 6 bases to trimming and J lost 1 base; unmatched junction nucleotides: 2. Germline CDR1 is MNHEY and CDR2 is SMNVEV (reference sequence). The CDR3 has 15 amino acids. The CDR3 nucleotides are TGTGCCAGCAGGAGACAGGGGTCTGGGGCCAACGTCCTGACTTTC. Translating it yields CASRRQGSGANVLTF. Full variable domain (missing parts from reference TRBV27 and TRBJ2-6): EAQVTQNPRYLITVTGKKLTVTCSQNMNHEYMSWYRQDPGLGLRQIYYSMNVEVTDKGDVPEGYKVSRKEKRNFPLILESPSPNQTSLYFCASRRQGSGANVLTFGAGSRLTVL.

Ten or more counts support this clonotype. The rearrangement links TRBV20-1 to TRBJ1-5; D gene uncertain. V lost 5 bases, J lost 4 bases, and 21 bases lay in between. The CDR3 has 16 residues. CDR1 and CDR2 (germline): DFQATT, SNEGSKA (reference sequence). CDR3 DNA sequence: TGCAGTGCTGGTGGTTTTTCGAACAGTGCAAATCAGCCCCAGCATTTT. Its translation: CSAGGFSNSANQPQHF.

This clonotype was seen ten or more times. The gene calls are TRBV7-2 and TRBJ2-3; D gene uncertain. Trimming removed 1 base at V and 0 bases at J, with 5 bases between. The CDR3 extends over 14 amino acids. CDR1 SGHTA and CDR2 FQGNSA come from the germline V gene. CDR3 in amino acids: CASSLDSSTDTQYF. CDR3 DNA sequence: TGTGCCAGCAGCTTAGACAGCAGCACAGATACGCAGTATTTT.

This clonotype was recorded at least ten times. The gene calls are TRBV18 and TRBJ1-1; no firm D call. Germline lookup yields CDR1 KGHSH and CDR2 LQKENI. V gave up 5 bases and J gave up 3 bases, with 10 bases separating them. The CDR3 contains 13 residues. CDR3 protein: CASSARWDTEAFF. The DNA for the CDR3 is TGTGCCAGCTCAGCCCGGTGGGACACTGAAGCTTTCTTT.

This clonotype was observed at least ten times. The J gene is TRBJ2-7, the V gene TRBV12-3 or TRBV12-4, with 9 positions matching TRBD2. There are 15 residues in the CDR3. The V segment lost 8 bases and the J segment 4 bases; nucleotides outside the gene matches: 12. This CDR3 reads CASRGTAGGPYEQYF. The CDR3 DNA reads TGTGCCAGCCGGGGCACGGCGGGAGGGCCGTACGAGCAGTACTTC.

In its sample, this clonotype was seen a few times. This chain connects TRBV12-5 to TRBJ2-3, with TRBD2 identical over 7 bases. Germline CDR1 LGHNT, CDR2 FRNRAP. CDR3 size: 16 residues. Trimming removed 4 bases from V and 1 base from J; junction bases left unmatched: 8. The CDR3 region is CASGSGELAGTDTQYF. CDR3 nucleotides: TGTGCTAGTGGTTCGGGGGAGCTAGCGGGCACAGATACGCAGTATTTT.

This clonotype was detected many times. V is TRBV18 and J is TRBJ1-6, with D hard to call. This CDR3 has 13 amino acids. Trimming stripped 5 bases from V and 7 bases from J, with 9 bases between. Germline CDR1 reads KGHSH; CDR2 reads LQKENI. The CDR3 is CASSGDGNSPLHF. The CDR3 nucleotides are TGTGCCAGCTCAGGGGATGGCAATTCACCCCTCCACTTT.

The chain recombines TRBV20-1 with TRBJ2-1; perhaps TRBD2 as D (6 bases). Trimming removed 5 bases from V and 2 bases from J, with 10 bases in between. Germline V gene sequence: CDR1 DFQATT, CDR2 SNEGSKA (reference sequence). CDR3 length: 13 residues. CDR3 DNA: TGCAGTGCTGGAGGGCCGGCCTACAATGAGCAGTTCTTC. This gives the protein CSAGGPAYNEQFF.